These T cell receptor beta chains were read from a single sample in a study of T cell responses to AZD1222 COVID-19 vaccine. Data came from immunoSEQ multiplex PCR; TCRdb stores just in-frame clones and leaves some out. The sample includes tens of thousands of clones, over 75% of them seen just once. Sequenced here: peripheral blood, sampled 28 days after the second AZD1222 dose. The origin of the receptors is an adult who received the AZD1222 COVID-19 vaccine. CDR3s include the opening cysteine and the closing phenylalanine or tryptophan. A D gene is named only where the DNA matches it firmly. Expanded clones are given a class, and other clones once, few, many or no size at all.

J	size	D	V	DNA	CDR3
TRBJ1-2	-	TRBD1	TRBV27	TGTGCCAGCAGTGCCGATACGACAGGGTTTAATGGCTACACCTTC	CASSADTTGFNGYTF
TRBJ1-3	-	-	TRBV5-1	TGCGCCAGCAGCTTGGGGACAGCGGGAAACACCATATATTTT	CASSLGTAGNTIYF
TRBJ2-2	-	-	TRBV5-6	TGTGCCAGCAGCGGCGGGGGCCTAAGGACCGGGGAGCTGTTTTTT	CASSGGGLRTGELFF
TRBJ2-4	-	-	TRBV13	TGTGCCAGCAGCCTCCGAGGTAGTCTGGGTAGGAACATTCAGTACTTC	CASSLRGSLGRNIQYF
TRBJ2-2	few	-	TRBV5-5	TGTGCCAGCAGCTTAGGATACGGGTCGGCGCAGTTTTTT	CASSLGYGSAQFF
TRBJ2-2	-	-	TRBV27	TGTGCCAGCAGTCACGCCCCGGACGGCGGGGAGCTGTTTTTT	CASSHAPDGGELFF
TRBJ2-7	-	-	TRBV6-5	TGTGCCAGCAGGGTCCGGCCCGCTTCCTACGAGCAGTACTTC	CASRVRPASYEQYF
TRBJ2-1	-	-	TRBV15	TGTGCCACCAGCAGAGATTTCGAGGGGTCCAGAGATGAGCAGTTCTTC	CATSRDFEGSRDEQFF
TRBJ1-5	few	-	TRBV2	TGTGCCAGCAGCAAAGGGGCAGGGGTGAATCAGCCCCAGCATTTT	CASSKGAGVNQPQHF
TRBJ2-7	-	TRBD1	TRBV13	TGTGCCAGCAGCCTCGGACAGGGGATGTTCGAGCAGTACTTC	CASSLGQGMFEQYF
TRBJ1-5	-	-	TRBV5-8	TGTGCCAGCAGCTTGAGTGGTGGTGGCAATCAGCCCCAGCATTTT	CASSLSGGGNQPQHF
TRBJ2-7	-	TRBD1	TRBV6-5	TGTGCCAGCAGTTACGGGACAGGGGACTACGAGCAGTACTTC	CASSYGTGDYEQYF
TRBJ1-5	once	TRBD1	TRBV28	TGTGCCAGCAGAAGGACAGGGCGTAATCAGCCCCAGCATTTT	CASRRTGRNQPQHF
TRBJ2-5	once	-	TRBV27	TGTGCCAGCAGTTCGGGACGAGAGGGCCGGCAAGAGACCCAGTACTTC	CASSSGREGRQETQYF
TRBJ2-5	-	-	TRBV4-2	TGTGCCAGCAGCCAAGATCCCCCGACGACAGCTACCCAAGAGACCCAGTACTTC	CASSQDPPTTATQETQYF
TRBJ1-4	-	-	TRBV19	TGTGCCAGTAGTCGATCCTCGGTGGGAAATATCGAAAAACTGTTTTTT	CASSRSSVGNIEKLFF
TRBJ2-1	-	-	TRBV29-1	TGCAGCGTGTCCATCAACAGCAATGAGCAGTTCTTC	CSVSINSNEQFF
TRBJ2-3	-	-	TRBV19	TGTGCCAGTAGTACTGTGGGACTGGATACGCAGTATTTT	CASSTVGLDTQYF
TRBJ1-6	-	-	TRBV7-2	TGTGCCAGCAGCTTAGGGTCAGGACATTCACCCCTCCACTTT	CASSLGSGHSPLHF
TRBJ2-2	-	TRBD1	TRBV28	TGTGCCAGCAGTTTGGGGGACAGGGACACCGGGGAGCTGTTTTTT	CASSLGDRDTGELFF
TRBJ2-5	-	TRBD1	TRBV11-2	TGTGCCAGCAGCTTACCGGGACAGGGAAGGCAGACCCAGTACTTC	CASSLPGQGRQTQYF
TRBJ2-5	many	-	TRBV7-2	TGTGCCAGCAGCATGTGGAATAAGGAGACCCAGTACTTC	CASSMWNKETQYF
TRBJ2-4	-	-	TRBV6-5	TGTGCCAGCAGTTACTCGTGGGGGCGAAGAAACATTCAGTACTTC	CASSYSWGRRNIQYF
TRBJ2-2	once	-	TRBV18	TGTGCCAGCTCACCAATCCAGGGAACCGGGGAGCTGTTTTTT	CASSPIQGTGELFF
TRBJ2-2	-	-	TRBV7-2	TGTGCCAGCAGCTCCCGGGACCCAACGCCCGGGGAGCTGTTTTTT	CASSSRDPTPGELFF
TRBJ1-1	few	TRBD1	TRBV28	TGTGCCAGCAGTCTTCAGGGGGCAAGAGCTTTCTTT	CASSLQGARAFF
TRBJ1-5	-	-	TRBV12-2	TGTGCAAGTCGCCCCACTCCGGGGGCCCCCAATCAGCCCCAGCATTTT	CASRPTPGAPNQPQHF
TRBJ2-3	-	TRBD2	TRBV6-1	TGTGCCAGCAGTAAAGCTAGCGGGGTCACAGATACGCAGTATTTT	CASSKASGVTDTQYF
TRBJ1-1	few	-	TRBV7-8	TGTGCCAGCAGCTTGGGGGGTCAAAACACAGCTTTCTTT	CASSLGGQNTAFF
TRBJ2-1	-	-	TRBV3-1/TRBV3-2	TGTGCCAGCAGCCCTCGGACAGGCGGGGGCAATGAGCAGTTCTTC	CASSPRTGGGNEQFF
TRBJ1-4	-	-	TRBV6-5	TGTGCCAGCAGTTACTCCGGGACAAATAATGAAAAACTGTTTTTT	CASSYSGTNNEKLFF
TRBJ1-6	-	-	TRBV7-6	TGTGCCAGCAGCTCGGAAAGCTCCTATAATTCACCCCTCCACTTT	CASSSESSYNSPLHF
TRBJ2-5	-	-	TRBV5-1	TGCGCCAGCAGCCCCGGGGGCAGATCAGAGACCCAGTACTTC	CASSPGGRSETQYF
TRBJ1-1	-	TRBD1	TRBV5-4	TGTGCCAGCAGCCAGAACCAGGGGGAGAGAGCTTTCTTT	CASSQNQGERAFF
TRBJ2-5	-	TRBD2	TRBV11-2	TGTGCCAGCAGCCTTCACCCGGGACTAGCGGGGGCGCTTCGAGAGACCCAGTACTTC	CASSLHPGLAGALRETQYF
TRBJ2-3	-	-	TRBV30	TGTGCCTGGAGTGTTCGGTTTTTATCCCGGGACAACCAGGATACGCAGTATTTT	CAWSVRFLSRDNQDTQYF
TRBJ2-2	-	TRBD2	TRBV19	TGTGCCAGTACTCTAGGACTAGCGGAGGCCGGGGAGCTGTTTTTT	CASTLGLAEAGELFF
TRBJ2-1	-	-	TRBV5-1	TGCGCCAGCAGCTTGTTCGATGAGCAGTTCTTC	CASSLFDEQFF
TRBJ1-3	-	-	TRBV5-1	TGCGCCAGCAGGGCCGGGGCTGCCGGTGGAAACACCATATATTTT	CASRAGAAGGNTIYF